This T cell receptor (beta chain) was sequenced for a study of CD8 T cells in Susac syndrome. CDR3 length equals 13 residues. The V end was cut by 4 bases, the J end by 6 bases, with 15 bases between. The V gene's germline CDR1 is GTSNPN and CDR2 SVGIG (reference sequence). Blood CD8+ and CD4+ T cells underwent high-throughput TCR beta sequencing. In the multiple sclerosis control group, patients were treatment-naive and had stable or active relapsing-remitting disease. Negative magnetic isolation gave CD8+ and CD4+ cells; FACS enriched CD8+ TEMRA. The RNA input was about 0.5 to 1 ug, and it was reverse transcribed with random hexamers. Across 54 Vbeta and 13 Jbeta, immunoSEQ multiplex PCR amplified TCR beta CDR3. TCRdb redid the calling of the immunoSEQ multiplex PCR reads with MiXCR, one entry per CDR3 protein. The sample includes 200,000 or so distinct CDR3 sequences, 95% of them seen just once.

The count of this clonotype is one. The sequenced sample consisted of CD4+ T cells from PBMCs. The clonotype was recovered from a human donor with multiple sclerosis. This rearrangement joins TRBV30 to TRBJ1-1, with a tentative D call TRBD1 (5 bases). The CDR3 DNA reads TGTGCCTGGACCGACGGGAGGGACGCTGAAGCTTTCTTT. Amino acids: CAWTDGRDAEAFF.